This TCR beta chain comes out of a study of blood T cell repertoires in COVID-19. Study summary: The origin of the acute and convalescent COVID-19 samples was the United States, Italy and Spain. Sample material is recorded as cDNA or gDNA derived from T cells, B-cell-depleted T cells, or PBMCs.

During active infection, Seattle patients enrolled and were then monitored through disease. The assay was immunoSEQ multiplex PCR, and TCRdb's table has in-frame clones only and misses some. The sample has roughly 190,000 clones, 94% seen once. Trimming stripped 5 bases from V and 5 bases from J, with 12 bases between. Germline lookup yields CDR1 SGHTA and CDR2 FQGNSA. The CDR3 spans 13 residues. What was sequenced was peripheral blood. The source of this sequence is a man aged 25-40 years with COVID-19, enrolled during active disease. V usage is TRBV7-2 and J usage is TRBJ1-2; weak D call: TRBD1 (6 bases). For the CDR3, the DNA is TGTGCCAGCAGCGCGGACAGACCTTATGGCTACACCTTC. Translated: CASSADRPYGYTF.